This T cell receptor beta chain was recovered during a study of blood T cells in healthy people across ages. General study results and limits: Among T cells, TCR beta diversity per million cells dropped roughly linearly as age rose.

Russia was home to the donors, healthy Caucasian individuals aged about 6 to 100. Sample-barcoded 5' priming and a J-beta primer mix drove a second PCR of 7 to 11 cycles. CDR3-containing paired-end reads numbered at least 2.5 million in each sample. In TCRdb, the 5' RACE reads were re-called with MiXCR into one record per CDR3 protein. In the table there are approximately 760,000 distinct CDR3 sequences, 20% to 30% of which are singletons. A word on this clonotype: Its antigen is currently unknown.

These data were also filed under a second study, of T cells of mothers and their children.

The source of this sequence is a boy between 10 and 17 years old in good health. Source material: blood.

CDR3 amino acids: CASSQQGASGTDTQYF. CDR3 nucleotide sequence: TGTGCCAGCTCACAACAGGGGGCATCAGGCACAGATACGCAGTATTTT. The gene calls are TRBV18 and TRBJ2-3; TRBD1 matches 9 bases. Germline V gives CDR1 KGHSH, CDR2 LQKENI. V lost 4 bases, J lost 1 base, and 6 bases stayed unmatched. CDR3 length equals 16 residues.